The clone carrying this TCR beta chain occurred a few times. This sample stems from a study of blood T cell repertoires in COVID-19. Study in general: The study drew acute and convalescent COVID-19 samples from the United States, Italy and Spain. PBMCs, B-cell-depleted T cells, or T cells provided the cDNA or gDNA that made up the material.

As processed by the authors: Reference gene primer amplification gave estimated nucleated cell counts. The method was immunoSEQ multiplex PCR; TCRdb's version includes in-frame clones alone and lacks a portion of them. From that table come the V and J calls and clone size; the DNA was used to work out D and trimming. Among fewer than 200,000 clones listed, 80% to 90% were seen once. Germline CDR1 reads MDHEN; CDR2 reads SYDVKM. Losses at the gene ends were 6 bases for V and 1 base for J; bases not matched to a gene: 3. This CDR3 is 14 amino acids long. Material: peripheral blood. This chain links TRBV28 with TRBJ1-5; 7 bases line up with TRBD1. This TCR derives from a man aged 40-50 years with active or convalescent COVID-19. The CDR3 nucleotides are TGTGCCAGCAGGCAACAGGGGAGCAATCAGCCCCAGCATTTT. It codes for CASRQQGSNQPQHF.